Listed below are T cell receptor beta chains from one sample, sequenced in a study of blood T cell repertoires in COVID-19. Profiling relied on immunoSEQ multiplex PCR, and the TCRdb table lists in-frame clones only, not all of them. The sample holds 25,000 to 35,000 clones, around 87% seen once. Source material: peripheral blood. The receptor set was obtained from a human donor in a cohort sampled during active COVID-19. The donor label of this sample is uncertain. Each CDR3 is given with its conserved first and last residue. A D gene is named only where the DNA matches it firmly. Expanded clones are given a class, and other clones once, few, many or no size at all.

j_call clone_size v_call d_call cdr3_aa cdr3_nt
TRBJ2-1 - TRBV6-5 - CASSRTAAHEQFF TGTGCCAGCAGTCGGACAGCGGCACATGAGCAGTTCTTC
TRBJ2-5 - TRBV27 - CASSLRQGVGNVLLETQYF TGTGCCAGCAGTTTACGTCAGGGTGTAGGGAACGTCCTTCTAGAGACCCAGTACTTC
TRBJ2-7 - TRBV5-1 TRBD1 CASSPGTGVGEQYF TGCGCCAGCAGCCCTGGGACAGGGGTCGGCGAGCAGTACTTC
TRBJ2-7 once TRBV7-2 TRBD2 CASSLDGTTNGEQYF TGTGCCAGCAGCTTAGACGGGACTACCAATGGCGAGCAGTACTTC
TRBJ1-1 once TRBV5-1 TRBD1 CASLSGTGGGTEAFF TGCGCCAGCTTAAGCGGGACAGGGGGCGGCACTGAAGCTTTCTTT
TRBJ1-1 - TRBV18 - CASSPDAAGNTEAFF TGTGCCAGCTCACCAGATGCGGCTGGGAACACTGAAGCTTTCTTT
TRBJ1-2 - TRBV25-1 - CASSDPRQASNYGYTF TGTGCCAGCAGTGATCCTCGACAGGCGTCTAACTATGGCTACACCTTC
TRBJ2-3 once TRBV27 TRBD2 CASSLYREGADTQYF TGTGCCAGCAGTTTATATCGGGAGGGTGCAGATACGCAGTATTTT
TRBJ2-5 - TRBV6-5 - CASSYPEGSQYF TGTGCCAGCAGTTACCCGGAGGGGTCCCAGTACTTC
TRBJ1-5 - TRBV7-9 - CASSSSGGGNQPQHF TGTGCCAGCAGCAGTTCAGGCGGGGGGAATCAGCCCCAGCATTTT
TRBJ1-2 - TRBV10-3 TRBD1 CAISESTDRGRSGYTF TGTGCCATCAGTGAGTCGACGGACAGGGGGCGAAGTGGCTACACCTTC
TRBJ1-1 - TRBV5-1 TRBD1 CASSLVGQGGTEAFF TGCGCCAGCAGCTTAGTCGGACAGGGCGGGACTGAAGCTTTCTTT
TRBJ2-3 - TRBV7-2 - CASSLERRSTDTQYF TGTGCCAGCAGCTTGGAGCGGAGGAGCACAGATACGCAGTATTTT
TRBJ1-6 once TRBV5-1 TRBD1 CASSPGQGFYNSPLHF TGCGCCAGCAGCCCGGGACAGGGATTCTATAATTCACCCCTCCACTTT
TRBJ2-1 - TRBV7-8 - CASSLDPGVNEQFF TGTGCCAGCAGCTTAGACCCAGGGGTCAATGAGCAGTTCTTC
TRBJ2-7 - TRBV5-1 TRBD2 CASSLGGTTSGSRHEQYF TGCGCCAGCAGCTTGGGGGGAACCACTAGCGGGAGTCGCCACGAGCAGTACTTC
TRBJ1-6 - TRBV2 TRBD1 CASTRQGSYNSPLHF TGTGCCAGCACCCGACAGGGCTCCTATAATTCACCCCTCCACTTT
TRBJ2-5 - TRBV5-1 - CASSSPGAETQYF TGCGCCAGCAGCTCCCCTGGGGCAGAGACCCAGTACTTC
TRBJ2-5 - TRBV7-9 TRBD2 CASSLVLAGETQYF TGTGCCAGCAGCTTAGTCCTAGCGGGAGAGACCCAGTACTTC
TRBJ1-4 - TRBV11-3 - CASADRGEFNEKLFF TGTGCCAGCGCAGACCGGGGAGAGTTTAATGAAAAACTGTTTTTT
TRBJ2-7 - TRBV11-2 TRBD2 CASSSGLVFYEQYF TGTGCCAGCAGCTCGGGACTAGTTTTCTACGAGCAGTACTTC
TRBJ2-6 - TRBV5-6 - CASSPQSATNVLTF TGTGCCAGCAGCCCCCAGAGCGCCACCAACGTCCTGACTTTC
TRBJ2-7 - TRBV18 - CASSTRRSSYEQYF TGTGCCAGCTCTACACGGCGGAGCTCCTACGAGCAGTACTTC
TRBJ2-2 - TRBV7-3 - CASSSSRGGELFF TGTGCCAGCAGCTCGTCCCGAGGCGGGGAGCTGTTTTTT
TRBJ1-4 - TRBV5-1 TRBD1 CASSLLGTEEKLFF TGCGCCAGCAGCTTGCTGGGGACAGAGGAAAAACTGTTTTTT
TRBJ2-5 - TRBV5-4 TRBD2 CASTLTSGRGETQYF TGTGCCAGCACCCTGACTAGCGGGAGGGGAGAGACCCAGTACTTC
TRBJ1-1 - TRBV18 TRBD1 CASSAQDRDTEAFF TGTGCCAGCTCCGCCCAAGACAGGGACACTGAAGCTTTCTTT
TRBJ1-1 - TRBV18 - CASSPLEAGEAFF TGTGCCAGCTCACCACTGGAGGCGGGGGAAGCTTTCTTT
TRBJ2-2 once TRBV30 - CAWSFTNTGELFF TGTGCCTGGAGTTTTACGAACACCGGGGAGCTGTTTTTT
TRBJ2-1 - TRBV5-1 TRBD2 CASSRGLAGGSEQFF TGCGCCAGCAGCCGGGGACTAGCGGGAGGGAGTGAGCAGTTCTTC
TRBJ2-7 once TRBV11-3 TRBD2 CASSYYSGRPYEQYF TGTGCCAGCAGTTATTATAGCGGGAGACCCTACGAGCAGTACTTC
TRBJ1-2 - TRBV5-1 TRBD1 CASSLSGGALGYTF TGCGCCAGCAGCTTGTCAGGGGGAGCCCTAGGCTACACCTTC